Listed below are T cell receptor beta chains from one sample, sequenced in a study of blood T cell repertoires in COVID-19. Assay used: immunoSEQ multiplex PCR; TCRdb lists only in-frame clones, some missing. Here the sample spans approximately 310,000 clones, 87% being singletons. Sequencing was performed on peripheral blood. These receptors were collected from a man aged 50-59 years with active or convalescent COVID-19. Each CDR3 is given with its conserved first and last residue. The order of the fields is D gene, V gene, J gene, clone size, CDR3 protein, CDR3 DNA. A D gene is named only where the DNA matches it firmly. A row's size may be missing; if present it is once, few, many or a size class.

>NA|TRBV4-1|TRBJ1-1|NA
CASSHTGLVNTEAFF
TGCGCCAGCAGCCATACAGGTCTGGTGAACACTGAAGCTTTCTTT
>TRBD2|TRBV7-3|TRBJ2-1|NA
CASSFLPLGQMAGEDNEQFF
TGTGCCAGCAGCTTTTTGCCCTTAGGGCAAATGGCGGGAGAGGACAATGAGCAGTTCTTC
>TRBD2|TRBV16|TRBJ2-2|NA
CASSQYSTSGRPNTGELFF
TGTGCCAGCAGCCAATATTCGACTAGCGGGAGGCCTAACACCGGGGAGCTGTTTTTT
>NA|TRBV7-2|TRBJ2-5|once
CASSLDLSGETQYF
TGTGCCAGCAGCTTAGACCTATCAGGGGAGACCCAGTACTTC
>NA|TRBV2|TRBJ2-5|NA
CASSEALATQETQYF
TGTGCCAGCAGTGAAGCGCTAGCGACTCAAGAGACCCAGTACTTC
>TRBD1|TRBV19|TRBJ1-2|NA
CASSKGQTNYGYTF
TGTGCCAGTAGTAAGGGACAGACGAACTATGGCTACACCTTC
>TRBD1|TRBV19|TRBJ1-5|NA
CASSTGQGNQPQHF
TGTGCCAGTAGTACCGGACAGGGGAATCAGCCCCAGCATTTT
>NA|TRBV7-5|TRBJ2-7|once
CARSSSRVWRDLRNF
TGTGCCAGAAGCTCCAGCCGGGTGTGGCGGGACCTGCGCAACTTC
>NA|TRBV2|TRBJ1-5|NA
CASSWEVYSNQPQHF
TGTGCCAGCAGTTGGGAGGTGTATAGCAATCAGCCCCAGCATTTT
>NA|TRBV7-2|TRBJ1-5|NA
CASSLVGQGGQPQHF
TGTGCCAGCAGCTTAGTCGGGCAGGGAGGTCAGCCCCAGCATTTT
>NA|TRBV4-3|TRBJ1-4|once
CASSQRDKPNEKLFF
TGCGCCAGCAGCCAAAGGGACAAACCTAATGAAAAACTGTTTTTT
>TRBD1|TRBV2|TRBJ2-1|NA
CASTGDRDNEQFF
TGTGCCAGTACGGGGGACAGGGACAATGAGCAGTTCTTC
>NA|TRBV5-5|TRBJ1-1|NA
CASSLGRAQVKAEAFF
TGTGCCAGCAGCTTGGGCAGGGCCCAGGTCAAGGCTGAAGCTTTCTTT
>NA|TRBV4-2|TRBJ1-2|NA
CASSQEIRDNYGYTF
TGTGCCAGCAGCCAAGAAATCCGAGATAACTATGGCTACACCTTC
>NA|TRBV5-1|TRBJ1-5|NA
CASSLGQANQPQHF
TGCGCCAGCAGCTTGGGGCAGGCGAATCAGCCCCAGCATTTT
>NA|TRBV29-1|TRBJ1-1|NA
CSVVEGRNTEAFF
TGCAGCGTTGTGGAGGGCCGGAACACTGAAGCTTTCTTT
>NA|TRBV6-5|TRBJ1-5|once
CASSWGVHQPQHF
TGTGCCAGCAGTTGGGGGGTACATCAGCCCCAGCATTTT
>NA|TRBV28|TRBJ1-4|once
CASSFGGFGEKLFF
TGTGCCAGCAGTTTTGGAGGGTTCGGTGAAAAACTGTTTTTT
>TRBD2|TRBV7-9|TRBJ2-1|NA
CASSASGTGFIQFF
TGTGCCAGCAGCGCCAGCGGGACTGGCTTCATACAGTTCTTC
>NA|TRBV30|TRBJ1-5|NA
CAWADFKSEVRGWKSNQPQHF
TGTGCCTGGGCCGACTTCAAGAGTGAGGTGAGGGGGTGGAAAAGCAATCAGCCCCAGCATTTT
>NA|TRBV11-2|TRBJ1-1|NA
CASSLARDTEAFF
TGTGCCAGCAGCTTAGCCAGGGACACTGAAGCTTTCTTT
>TRBD1|TRBV6-6|TRBJ1-2|NA
CASSYQGGDNYGYTF
TGTGCCAGCAGTTACCAGGGGGGTGATAACTATGGCTACACCTTC
>NA|TRBV21-1|TRBJ2-2|once
CASSKRADRGHTGELFF
TGTGCCAGCAGCAAAAGGGCGGACAGGGGGCACACCGGGGAGCTGTTTTTT
>NA|TRBV3-1/TRBV3-2|TRBJ1-1|NA
CASSQGRYTEAFF
TGTGCCAGCAGCCAAGGGAGGTACACTGAAGCTTTCTTT
>NA|TRBV2|TRBJ1-1|NA
CASSEYGVNTEAFF
TGTGCCAGCAGTGAATACGGTGTGAACACTGAAGCTTTCTTT
>NA|TRBV7-2|TRBJ2-2|NA
CASSSGLLPGELFF
TGTGCCAGCAGCTCAGGACTCCTCCCCGGGGAGCTGTTTTTT
>TRBD1|TRBV6-6|TRBJ1-1|few
CASSYWGQGEPEAFF
TGTGCCAGCAGTTACTGGGGACAGGGAGAGCCTGAAGCTTTCTTT
>NA|TRBV2|TRBJ2-1|once
CASKASTEYYNEQFF
TGTGCCAGCAAAGCCTCGACGGAGTACTACAATGAGCAGTTCTTC
>TRBD1|TRBV18|TRBJ2-1|NA
CASSPGQGSNNEQFF
TGTGCCAGCTCCCCGGGACAGGGGAGTAACAATGAGCAGTTCTTC
>NA|TRBV28|TRBJ2-7|NA
CASSLPSYEQYF
TGTGCCAGCAGTTTACCCAGCTACGAGCAGTACTTC
>NA|TRBV4-1|TRBJ2-1|NA
CASSLNPSSYNEQFF
TGCGCCAGCAGCCTGAACCCTAGCTCCTACAATGAGCAGTTCTTC
>NA|TRBV6-5|TRBJ1-1|once
CASSPSTGSWAFF
TGTGCCAGCAGTCCTTCAACAGGGAGTTGGGCTTTCTTT
>TRBD2|TRBV25-1|TRBJ2-2|NA
CASETSGANTGELFF
TGTGCCAGCGAAACTAGCGGGGCGAACACCGGGGAGCTGTTTTTT
>NA|TRBV18|TRBJ2-1|many
CASSPTSDEQFF
TGTGCCAGCTCACCTACTAGTGATGAGCAGTTCTTC
>NA|TRBV7-2|TRBJ1-4|NA
CASSFDTSFNRKLFF
TGTGCCAGCAGCTTCGACACCTCATTTAATCGAAAACTGTTTTTT
>TRBD1|TRBV29-1|TRBJ1-1|NA
CSSTGTGGSTEAFF
TGCAGCTCCACCGGGACAGGGGGAAGCACTGAAGCTTTCTTT
>NA|TRBV10-3|TRBJ1-3|NA
CAISEEGSGNTIYF
TGTGCCATCAGTGAGGAGGGCTCTGGAAACACCATATATTTT
>NA|TRBV4-2|TRBJ2-7|NA
CASSQGPPGQAYEQYF
TGTGCCAGCAGCCAAGGTCCCCCGGGACAAGCCTACGAGCAGTACTTC
>NA|TRBV6-1|TRBJ2-5|NA
CASSERQAQLYQETQYF
TGTGCCAGCAGTGAAAGGCAGGCACAACTGTACCAAGAGACCCAGTACTTC
>NA|TRBV15|TRBJ1-3|NA
CATSRDIGVRSGNTIYF
TGTGCCACCAGCAGAGATATAGGGGTTCGCTCTGGAAACACCATATATTTT
>TRBD1|TRBV4-3|TRBJ2-7|NA
CASSQLGQGFSYEQYF
TGCGCCAGCAGCCAACTTGGACAGGGGTTCTCCTACGAGCAGTACTTC
>NA|TRBV24-1|TRBJ2-7|NA
CATSDPGDRGYEQYF
TGTGCCACCAGTGACCCGGGGGACCGCGGGTACGAGCAGTACTTC
>NA|TRBV19|TRBJ1-2|few
CASTRGDHTNYGYTF
TGTGCCTCTACCAGGGGCGACCACACTAACTATGGCTACACCTTC